The rows below give T cell receptor beta chains drawn from one sample of a study of regulatory T cells in long-lasting Graves disease. Via MiXCR, TCRdb re-called the multiplex PCR reads, giving one row per CDR3 protein. The repertoire includes roughly 380,000 distinct CDR3 sequences, over 15% of them detected once, and roughly 27% sits in the top ten. This same sample was also taken into another study, of T cells in Graves' hyperthyroidism and ophthalmopathy.

Source: peripheral blood mononuclear cells (PBMCs), taken at new diagnosis, from a patient treated with antithyroid drugs. The receptors were sampled from a man aged 35 to 55 with Graves disease. CDR3s include the opening cysteine and the closing phenylalanine or tryptophan. Fields, in order: V gene, D gene, J gene, clone size, CDR3 protein, CDR3 DNA. A D gene is named only where the DNA matches it firmly. Some rows mark clone size as missing; the rest say once, few, many or name a class of expanded clone.

V gene: TRBV6-1
D gene: .
J gene: TRBJ1-5
clone size: many
CDR3 protein: CASMKGWQQSNQPQHF
CDR3 DNA: TGTGCCAGCATGAAGGGGTGGCAGCAAAGCAATCAGCCCCAGCATTTT

V gene: TRBV28
D gene: .
J gene: TRBJ2-2
clone size: many
CDR3 protein: CASSPFPGTKNTGELFF
CDR3 DNA: TGTGCCAGCAGTCCGTTCCCCGGGACAAAGAACACCGGGGAGCTGTTTTTT

V gene: TRBV5-1
D gene: .
J gene: TRBJ2-7
clone size: many
CDR3 protein: CASSLSGGSLIQYF
CDR3 DNA: TGCGCCAGCAGCTTGTCTGGTGGGAGCCTTATTCAGTACTTC

V gene: TRBV12-3/TRBV12-4
D gene: .
J gene: TRBJ2-1
clone size: many
CDR3 protein: CASSLGGGHPLDEQFF
CDR3 DNA: TGTGCCAGCAGTTTAGGGGGGGGCCACCCCTTGGATGAGCAGTTCTTC

V gene: TRBV6-1
D gene: .
J gene: TRBJ1-5
clone size: many
CDR3 protein: CASSDTTRQPQHF
CDR3 DNA: TGTGCCAGCAGTGACACAACGCGTCAGCCCCAGCATTTT

V gene: TRBV20-1
D gene: TRBD1
J gene: TRBJ1-5
clone size: many
CDR3 protein: CSASTTGRNQPQHF
CDR3 DNA: TGCAGTGCTTCCACGACAGGGCGGAATCAGCCCCAGCATTTT

V gene: TRBV10-3
D gene: TRBD1
J gene: TRBJ1-1
clone size: few
CDR3 protein: CATRQGPNTEAFF
CDR3 DNA: TGTGCCACCCGACAGGGCCCGAACACTGAAGCTTTCTTT

V gene: TRBV30
D gene: .
J gene: TRBJ2-7
clone size: .
CDR3 protein: CAWSRAVGYEQYF
CDR3 DNA: TGTGCCTGGAGTCGGGCGGTTGGGTACGAGCAGTACTTC

V gene: TRBV9
D gene: .
J gene: TRBJ2-3
clone size: many
CDR3 protein: CASSVDPGGVTDTQYF
CDR3 DNA: TGTGCCAGCAGCGTAGACCCAGGGGGGGTCACAGATACGCAGTATTTT

V gene: TRBV9
D gene: TRBD1
J gene: TRBJ1-5
clone size: .
CDR3 protein: CASSTIRDRDSNQPQHF
CDR3 DNA: TGTGCCAGCAGCACGATCCGGGACAGGGATAGCAATCAGCCCCAGCATTTT

V gene: TRBV5-1
D gene: .
J gene: TRBJ1-1
clone size: few
CDR3 protein: CASSFTGDSAFF
CDR3 DNA: TGCGCCAGCAGCTTCACCGGGGACTCGGCTTTCTTT

V gene: TRBV18
D gene: TRBD1
J gene: TRBJ2-7
clone size: many
CDR3 protein: CASSPPGQGGTVYEQYF
CDR3 DNA: TGTGCCAGCTCACCACCGGGACAGGGAGGTACTGTCTACGAGCAGTACTTC

V gene: TRBV5-1
D gene: .
J gene: TRBJ1-1
clone size: .
CDR3 protein: CASSSETTKNTEAFF
CDR3 DNA: TGCGCCAGCAGCTCGGAAACGACGAAGAACACTGAAGCTTTCTTT

V gene: TRBV12-3/TRBV12-4
D gene: TRBD1
J gene: TRBJ1-5
clone size: .
CDR3 protein: CASSRIGQGANQPQHF
CDR3 DNA: TGTGCCAGCAGCCGAATAGGACAGGGGGCTAATCAGCCCCAGCATTTT

V gene: TRBV6-1
D gene: .
J gene: TRBJ2-7
clone size: many
CDR3 protein: CASSPGIPAYEQYF
CDR3 DNA: TGTGCCAGCAGCCCGGGGATTCCGGCCTACGAGCAGTACTTC

V gene: TRBV30
D gene: .
J gene: TRBJ1-6
clone size: many
CDR3 protein: CAWSDISNLYNSPLHF
CDR3 DNA: TGTGCCTGGAGTGATATAAGCAACCTATATAATTCACCCCTCCACTTT

V gene: TRBV29-1
D gene: .
J gene: TRBJ2-1
clone size: few
CDR3 protein: CSVEHRGANEQFF
CDR3 DNA: TGCAGCGTTGAACATAGAGGGGCCAATGAGCAGTTCTTC

V gene: TRBV12-3/TRBV12-4
D gene: .
J gene: TRBJ2-2
clone size: few
CDR3 protein: CASSRHSTGGLFF
CDR3 DNA: TGTGCCAGCAGCCGTCACAGCACCGGGGGGCTGTTTTTT

V gene: TRBV18
D gene: .
J gene: TRBJ2-5
clone size: many
CDR3 protein: CASSPRGTQETQYF
CDR3 DNA: TGTGCCAGCTCACCCCGGGGAACCCAAGAGACCCAGTACTTC

V gene: TRBV2
D gene: .
J gene: TRBJ1-2
clone size: many
CDR3 protein: CASTAQGYGYTF
CDR3 DNA: TGTGCCAGTACAGCACAGGGCTATGGCTACACCTTC

V gene: TRBV7-9
D gene: .
J gene: TRBJ2-2
clone size: .
CDR3 protein: CASSFPMGPTGELFF
CDR3 DNA: TGTGCCAGCAGCTTTCCCATGGGGCCAACCGGGGAGCTGTTTTTT